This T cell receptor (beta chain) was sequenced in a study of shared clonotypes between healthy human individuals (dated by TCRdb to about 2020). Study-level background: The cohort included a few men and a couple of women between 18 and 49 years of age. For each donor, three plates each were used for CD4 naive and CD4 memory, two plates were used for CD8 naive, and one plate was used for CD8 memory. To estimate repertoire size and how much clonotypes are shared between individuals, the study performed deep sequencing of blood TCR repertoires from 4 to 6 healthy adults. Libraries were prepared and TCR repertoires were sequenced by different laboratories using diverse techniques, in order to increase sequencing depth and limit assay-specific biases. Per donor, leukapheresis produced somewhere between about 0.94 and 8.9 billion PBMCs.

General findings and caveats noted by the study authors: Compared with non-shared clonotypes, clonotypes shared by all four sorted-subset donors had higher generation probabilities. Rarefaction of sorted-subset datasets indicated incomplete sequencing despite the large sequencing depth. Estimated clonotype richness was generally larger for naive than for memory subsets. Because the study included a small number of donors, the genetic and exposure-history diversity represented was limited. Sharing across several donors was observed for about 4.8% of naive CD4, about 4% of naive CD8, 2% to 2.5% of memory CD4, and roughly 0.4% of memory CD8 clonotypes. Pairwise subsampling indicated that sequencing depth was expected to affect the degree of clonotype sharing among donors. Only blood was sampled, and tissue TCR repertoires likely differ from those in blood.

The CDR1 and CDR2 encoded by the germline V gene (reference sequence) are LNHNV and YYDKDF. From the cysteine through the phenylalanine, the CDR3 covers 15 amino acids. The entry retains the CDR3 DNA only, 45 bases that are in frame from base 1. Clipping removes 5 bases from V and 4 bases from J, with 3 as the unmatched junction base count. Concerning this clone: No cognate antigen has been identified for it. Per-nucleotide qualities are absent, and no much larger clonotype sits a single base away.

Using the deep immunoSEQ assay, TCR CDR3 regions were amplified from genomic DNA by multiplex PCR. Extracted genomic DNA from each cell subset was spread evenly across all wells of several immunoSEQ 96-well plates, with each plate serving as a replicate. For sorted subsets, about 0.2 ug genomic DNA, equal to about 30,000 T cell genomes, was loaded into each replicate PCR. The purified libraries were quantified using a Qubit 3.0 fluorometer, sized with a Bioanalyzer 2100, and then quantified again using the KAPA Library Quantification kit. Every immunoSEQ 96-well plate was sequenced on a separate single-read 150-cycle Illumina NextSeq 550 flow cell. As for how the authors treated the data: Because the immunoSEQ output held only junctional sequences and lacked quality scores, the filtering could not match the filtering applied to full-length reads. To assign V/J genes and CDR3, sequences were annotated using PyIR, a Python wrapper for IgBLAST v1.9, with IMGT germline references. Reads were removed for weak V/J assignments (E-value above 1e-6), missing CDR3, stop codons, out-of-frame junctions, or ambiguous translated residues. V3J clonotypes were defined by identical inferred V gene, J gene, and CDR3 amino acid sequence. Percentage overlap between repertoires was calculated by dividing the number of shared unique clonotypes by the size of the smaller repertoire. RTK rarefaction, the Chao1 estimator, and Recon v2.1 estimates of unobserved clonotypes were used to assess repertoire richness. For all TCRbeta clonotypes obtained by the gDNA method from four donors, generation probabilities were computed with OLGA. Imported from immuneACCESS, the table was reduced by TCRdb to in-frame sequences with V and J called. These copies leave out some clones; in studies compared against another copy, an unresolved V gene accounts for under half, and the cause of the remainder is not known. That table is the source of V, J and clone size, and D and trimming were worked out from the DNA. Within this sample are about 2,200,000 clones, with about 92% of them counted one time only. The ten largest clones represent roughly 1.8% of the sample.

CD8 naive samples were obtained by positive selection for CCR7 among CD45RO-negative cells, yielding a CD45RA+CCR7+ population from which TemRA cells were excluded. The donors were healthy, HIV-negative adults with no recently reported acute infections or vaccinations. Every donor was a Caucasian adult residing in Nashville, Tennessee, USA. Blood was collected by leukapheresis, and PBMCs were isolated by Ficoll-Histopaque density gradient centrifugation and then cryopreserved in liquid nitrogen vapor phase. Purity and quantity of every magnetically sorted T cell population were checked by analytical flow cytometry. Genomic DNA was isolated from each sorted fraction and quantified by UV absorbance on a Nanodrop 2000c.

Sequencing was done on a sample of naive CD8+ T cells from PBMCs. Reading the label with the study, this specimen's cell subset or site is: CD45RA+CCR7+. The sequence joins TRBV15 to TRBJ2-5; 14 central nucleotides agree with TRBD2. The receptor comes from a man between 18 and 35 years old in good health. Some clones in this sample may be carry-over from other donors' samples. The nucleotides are TGTGCCACCAGCCGAGGACTAGCGGGAGGAGAGACCCAGTACTTC. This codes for CATSRGLAGGETQYF. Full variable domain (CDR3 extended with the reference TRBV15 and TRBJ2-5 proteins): DAMVIQNPRYQVTQFGKPVTLSCSQTLNHNVMYWYQQKSSQAPKLLFHYYDKDFNNEADTPDNFQSRRPNTSFCFLDIRSPGLGDTAMYLCATSRGLAGGETQYFGPGTRLLVL.